A selection of T cell receptor beta chains follows, all from one sample in a study of chronic HIV infection and antiretroviral therapy. TCRdb re-derived calls from the 5' RACE reads in MiXCR, one entry per CDR3 protein. The repertoire holds just over 30,000 distinct CDR3 sequences, roughly 9.1% seen once, with 2.5% in the top ten. Input material: peripheral blood. These receptors all stem from an adult who had HIV and had not received antiretroviral therapy, or was an uninfected healthy control (not recorded which). Both conserved end residues are trimmed from each CDR3.

V	J	CDR3
TRBV7-8	TRBJ2-3	ASSLIAGGTTDTQY
TRBV6-5	TRBJ1-6	ASRHPNSPLH
TRBV29-1	TRBJ2-4	SAGLAENIQY
TRBV6-5	TRBJ1-2	ASKVALAGNGYT
TRBV4-2	TRBJ2-2	ASSQPTRDRSTGELF
TRBV6-2/TRBV6-3	TRBJ1-2	ASSKGPNYGYT
TRBV24-1	TRBJ2-1	ATSDSGLAGGADNEQF
TRBV20-1	TRBJ2-7	SATSSSGRVWEQY
TRBV11-2	TRBJ1-1	ASSLRGADTEAF
TRBV4-1	TRBJ2-2	ASSQEASGHTGELF
TRBV20-1	TRBJ1-5	SAEQGESNQPQH
TRBV7-2	TRBJ2-7	ASSFPTSGRAPTYEQY
TRBV2	TRBJ2-1	ASSAGGSYNEQF
TRBV6-2/TRBV6-3	TRBJ2-7	ASSSPGTGGHEQY
TRBV6-6	TRBJ1-5	ASSLGQKDQPQH
TRBV29-1	TRBJ1-1	SVAPQYRETEAF
TRBV6-5	TRBJ2-2	ASSAEWNGELF
TRBV20-1	TRBJ1-2	SATSGTGAGYT
TRBV19	TRBJ1-5	ASSPLDQPQH
TRBV10-3	TRBJ2-2	AATSVNTGELF
TRBV6-5	TRBJ1-1	ASSYSRRENTEAF
TRBV7-7	TRBJ2-2	ASSPGGGPGELF
TRBV28	TRBJ1-1	ASSLEWTGGEGAF
TRBV5-1	TRBJ2-1	ASSLGTGEWNEQF
TRBV27	TRBJ2-7	ASSSRGGDYEQY
TRBV20-1	TRBJ2-2	SARDIDTGELF
TRBV25-1	TRBJ1-1	ASSVTRTGGTEAF
TRBV29-1	TRBJ1-2	SVEAPGGYYT
TRBV7-9	TRBJ2-2	ASTAGAKVGELF
TRBV6-1	TRBJ2-7	ASSEEPKYEQY
TRBV14	TRBJ2-5	ASSQREETQY
TRBV20-1	TRBJ2-7	SAISPGPTSYEQY
TRBV6-2/TRBV6-3	TRBJ2-7	ASSYSQGYEQY
TRBV20-1	TRBJ1-5	SARETMVGNQPQH
TRBV20-1	TRBJ2-7	SARVPGLPYEQY
TRBV29-1	TRBJ2-7	SVELQDYEQY
TRBV9	TRBJ2-3	ASSVEGTGRPTDTQY
TRBV20-1	TRBJ1-5	SAPRQGADQPQH
TRBV19	TRBJ2-5	ASSIGGLYQETQY
TRBV6-1	TRBJ1-1	ASSEARRVSTEAF
TRBV6-2/TRBV6-3	TRBJ2-6	ASSYASGANVLT
TRBV20-1	TRBJ2-7	SAPRDNSYEQY
TRBV29-1	TRBJ2-7	SVILAGGYEQY
TRBV4-1	TRBJ2-5	ASSQGFSGSGETQY
TRBV29-1	TRBJ1-3	SVQMRDTIY
TRBV6-5	TRBJ1-4	ASSYSTGNGEKLF
TRBV4-3	TRBJ1-1	ASRAFGNTEAF
TRBV28	TRBJ2-3	ASRLGGGADTQY
TRBV27	TRBJ1-5	ASSLGTLQPQH
TRBV2	TRBJ1-4	ASSERGFNEKLF
TRBV9	TRBJ1-1	ASSPGQRENTEAF
TRBV10-2	TRBJ2-1	ASRTSGGGGEQF
TRBV27	TRBJ1-5	ASSSAFGQPQH
TRBV18	TRBJ2-7	ASSPGTDYEQY
TRBV21-1	TRBJ2-7	ASSKRGSTYEQY
TRBV5-1	TRBJ2-2	ASSFRLASQTNTGELF
TRBV11-2	TRBJ2-3	ASSLDRAGTDTQY
TRBV7-2	TRBJ2-1	ASSFPGRVNNEQF
TRBV12-3/TRBV12-4	TRBJ2-1	ASSLGDEQF